This T cell receptor (beta chain) was found in a study of cytomegalovirus exposure and HLA in healthy donors (dated by TCRdb to about 2017). Regarding the research as a whole: An earlier analysis of 587 of the donors reported 250 to 300 Gb of sequence data and approximately 110 million unique TCR beta sequences from roughly 200 million T cells. Roughly 300 gigabases of sequencing data and 70 million to 100 million unique TCR sequences made up an early release that covered some 640 HLA-typed donors. Among the 398 genotyped donors, around 81% belonged to the genetic ancestry cluster associated with self-reported Caucasian donors. The study was designed to test whether signatures of past pathogen exposure could be identified by cataloging public T cell receptors. Using immunosequencing, the study profiled T cell repertoires from 500 to 800 subjects and related those repertoires to cytomegalovirus serostatus. A separate validation cohort of 100 to 150 different subjects was used in addition to the approximately 700-subject first cohort. To predict cytomegalovirus infection status, the study combined high-throughput TCR immunosequencing, statistical association of individual TCRs with disease status, and machine learning. In a later analysis, previously published TCR beta repertoires from roughly 710 donors were re-analyzed and high-resolution HLA genotyping was added so that TCR occurrence patterns could be studied. Rather than using new phenotypic data, the later analysis identified candidate immune exposures from TCR beta sequences and from how often those sequences occurred across donors. An earlier analysis of approximately 500 of the donors applied high-throughput TCR beta sequencing to assess whether each TCR beta V gene segment acted as functional or pseudogenic. Donor age, sex, ethnicity and CMV serostatus were compiled alongside the repertoire data. Genome-wide SNP genotypes for about 65% of the roughly 700 donors were used in a later genetic analysis, which treated that subset as a discovery cohort. Every repertoire in the discovery cohort had been generated on one and the same sequencing platform. Class I and class II HLA loci were covered by the typing at four-digit resolution. The number of typed donors differed by locus: 629-630 for A, B, C, DRB1 and DQB1; 522 for DQA1; 606 for DPA1; and 400 to 480 for DPB1. Four or five DR-DQ haplotypes were handled as single units for association and clustering because linkage in the cohort was strong. Across approximately 400 genotyped donors of the cohort, an average of about 240,000 unique TCR beta nucleotide sequences per donor were sequenced, and 15% to 20% of those sequences were non-productive.

Relative to germline, V is 3 bases shorter and J is 1 base shorter, with 13 bases between their ends. From the cysteine through the phenylalanine, the CDR3 covers 15 amino acids. The CDR3 DNA has 45 bases and is translated from base 1. The CDR1 and CDR2 encoded by the germline V gene are SGHRS and YFSETQ. The library was made by the immunoSEQ multiplex PCR assay. A mixture of 60 forward primers for TCR Vbeta segments and 13 reverse primers for TCR Jbeta segments was used in the multiplex PCR. Amplification of the CDR3 region of rearranged TCR beta genes was performed with a multiplex PCR assay on genomic DNA. The Illumina HiSeq System was used to sequence the amplified TCR beta libraries as 87-base-pair reads. The study's own analysis went as follows. Across the roughly 600 repertoires, a later analysis counted 80 million or so unique TCR beta chains, 8.5 million to 12 million of which were shared by at least two donors. To remove PCR and sequencing errors, raw reads were error-corrected and collapsed into unique sequences using a nearest-neighbor algorithm that merged closely related sequences. To assign V, D and J gene segments, CDR3 sequences were aligned to IMGT reference sequences. For a sequence to be retained, a match of at least six nucleotides to both a V gene segment and a J gene segment was required. A rearrangement counted as productive if the CDR3 had no stop codons and remained in frame with V and J, and every other rearrangement counted as non-productive. Following IMGT convention, CDR3 was defined as the stretch from the second conserved V-encoded cysteine to the conserved J-encoded phenylalanine. The earlier analysis of more than 450 of the donors excluded sequences that lacked an unambiguous match to a single V gene segment. In an earlier analysis of some 590 of the donors, V segments were called functional above 56.7% productive rearrangements and were called segregating when the between-donor standard deviation exceeded 5%. To diagnose cytomegalovirus status from the catalog of TCR beta chain sequences, a statistical classification framework was built. In a later analysis, TCR nucleotide sequences were compared against IMGT/GENE-DB human TR gene sequences so that V and J genes could be assigned. Using the TCRdist pipeline, a later analysis assigned CDR3 sequences along with most-parsimonious VDJ recombination scenarios. In a later analysis, each TCR beta chain was defined by its CDR3 amino acid sequence together with its V-gene family, and reads without a unique V-gene family were excluded. A later analysis removed 550 to 700 highly shared, low-generation-probability nucleotide sequences to deal with suspected cross-contamination and a sequencing artifact. In a later analysis, a clonal expansion index for each public chain was calculated from normalized within-repertoire ranks of inferred template counts. Generation probabilities in a later analysis came from a VDJ recombination model fitted to out-of-frame rearrangements, and those results were checked against IGoR. A later analysis scored TCR-TCR, TCR-HLA and TCR-CMV co-occurrence with hypergeometric tests, applying a repertoire-size bias correction to TCR pairs. A later analysis estimated false discovery rates by permuting HLA or CMV assignments 20 times. A later analysis grouped co-occurring TCRs with DBSCAN, adding TCRdist sequence similarity when clustering within HLA-allele-positive subsets. Repertoires with fewer than 30,000 or more than 120,000 public chains were left out of co-occurrence clustering, as were a handful of repertoires with anomalous nucleotide sharing. The table comes from immuneACCESS by way of TCRdb, which keeps in-frame sequences with V and J called. Part of the clones is missing from these tables; in studies checked, under half for an unresolved V gene and the rest for unknown reasons. V, J and clone size reflect that table, while D and trimming were determined from the DNA. The sample table on file contains roughly 40,000 clones. The leading ten clones occupy roughly 1.3% of the sample.

Worth noting for this clone: Its antigen is still unknown.

In total, roughly 710 healthy bone marrow donors made up the cohort. At the time of sampling, all cohort members were nominally healthy, though unrecorded immune exposures were likely present. The donor tested CMV seronegative, placing the donor among the 350 or so seronegative members of the cohort. Every donor gave a peripheral blood sample, and the peripheral blood mononuclear cells from that sample were used for TCR beta sequencing. Genomic DNA was extracted from the blood cell samples with the Qiagen DNeasy Blood Extraction Kit. General conclusions and limits of the study: In vitro tests confirmed that a few of the cytomegalovirus-associated TCR beta chains recognize cytomegalovirus antigens. A group of highly shared sequence variants was considered likely to be a technical artifact of the sequencing pipeline. Some 16 rarely observed V segments, including chromosome 9 orphons, were excluded from the earlier analysis of a few hundred of the donors because counts were too low. In a later analysis, several top co-occurrence clusters were reported to appear linked to parvovirus B19, influenza, CMV and Epstein-Barr virus. An association between a missense DCLRE1C variant and V-gene and J-gene trimming of TCR beta chains was found in a later genetic analysis and replicated in an independent cohort. The study listed around 160 TCR beta chains as associated with cytomegalovirus. Because HLA typing was unavailable for some donors at each locus, only the typed subset was used in association tests. Strong co-occurrence of HLA alleles, especially DR and DQ, made assigning TCR associations to individual alleles difficult. A later analysis found that TCR association rates varied across HLA loci, with DRB1 alleles showing the most associated TCRs and HLA-C alleles the fewest. In an earlier analysis of some 500 of the donors, most TCR beta V segments were observed in productive rearrangements about 87% or about 30% of the time, broadly matching IMGT annotations. In a later analysis, HLA-associated TCR beta chains showed more clonal expansion and lower generation probabilities than non-associated chains that were equally common. This cohort had only TCR beta chains sequenced, and the lack of alpha or paired-chain data limited which features could be detected. Presence/absence analyses assumed roughly uniform sequencing depth across donors, an assumption that may not hold. Most TCR sequences were seen in very few donors, while some public TCRs were found in many individuals. CMV serostatus was the only immune exposure information available for the cohort. The 87-base-pair reads could not distinguish some IMGT-functional V segments, including TRBV6-2 and TRBV6-3, so those segments were excluded. Correlated functional status among segregating V segments might reflect linkage disequilibrium, but an unknown experimental factor could not be ruled out. It was suggested by the authors that the approach could potentially be generalized to other disease states and immunological phenotypes. In a later genetic analysis, fewer N-insertions in productive TCRs were reported among donors in an Asian-associated ancestry cluster than the roughly 640-donor mean. A further reported finding was that TCR beta sequences accurately predicted the HLA-A and HLA-B alleles for most subjects in the first cohort. In a later analysis, more than 15,000 TCR beta sequences were associated with specific HLA alleles at a false discovery rate of 0.05. The classifier was reported to diagnose cytomegalovirus status with high specificity and sensitivity in both the original cohort and the validation cohort. Most CMV-associated TCR beta chains appeared to be HLA-restricted in a later analysis, and the HLA associations seemed to be driven largely by CMV exposure.

The source material was PBMCs. The chain joins TRBV5-1 to TRBJ2-5; TRBD1 is a possible D gene, resting on 5 matching bases. The clonotype originates from a man in his thirties or forties in good health and CMV-seronegative. The encoded CDR3 is CASSSFTGTQETQYF. The nucleotides read TGCGCCAGCAGCTCTTTTACAGGAACCCAAGAGACCCAGTACTTC.